A selection of T cell receptor beta chains follows, all from one sample in a study of shared clonotypes between healthy human individuals. Profiled with immunoSEQ multiplex PCR; TCRdb holds only in-frame clones, not every one. The repertoire consists of about 600,000 clones, with 97% occurring once and the leading ten covering approximately 0.057%. Sequenced sample: naive CD4+ T cells sorted from blood. These TCRs come from a woman in her twenties or thirties in good health. The CDR3 runs from the conserved cysteine through the conserved F or W. The order of the fields is J gene, D gene, V gene, clone size, CDR3 DNA, CDR3 protein. The D gene is left open where the match is weak. The size entry is marked missing in some rows and otherwise reads once, few, many or a size class.

J: TRBJ2-7; D: NA; V: TRBV19; size: NA; DNA: TGTGCCAGTAGTCGTGTGCTAGAGACCTACGAGCAGTACTTC; CDR3: CASSRVLETYEQYF
J: TRBJ1-3; D: NA; V: TRBV6-1; size: NA; DNA: TGTGCCAGCCGGACGGTCCCTGGAAACACCATATATTTT; CDR3: CASRTVPGNTIYF
J: TRBJ2-7; D: NA; V: TRBV5-1; size: NA; DNA: TGCGCCAGCAGCTTGGGGCAAAACCTCTACGAGCAGTACTTC; CDR3: CASSLGQNLYEQYF
J: TRBJ1-1; D: TRBD1; V: TRBV27; size: once; DNA: TGTGCCAGCAGCCTCCGGGCAGGGGGGAACACTGAAGCTTTCTTT; CDR3: CASSLRAGGNTEAFF
J: TRBJ1-1; D: TRBD1; V: TRBV29-1; size: NA; DNA: TGCAGCGTTCGGTCGGACAGGGGAACTGAAGCTTTCTTT; CDR3: CSVRSDRGTEAFF
J: TRBJ2-4; D: TRBD1; V: TRBV28; size: NA; DNA: TGTGCCAGCAGTTCTGGGACAGGGGGCAACATTCAGTACTTC; CDR3: CASSSGTGGNIQYF
J: TRBJ2-1; D: TRBD2; V: TRBV7-6; size: NA; DNA: TGTGCCAGCAGCTTAGCTCTACAGGGACTAGGTTATCTCGATGAGCAGTTCTTC; CDR3: CASSLALQGLGYLDEQFF
J: TRBJ2-7; D: TRBD2; V: TRBV9; size: NA; DNA: TGTGCCAGCAGCGCGCGGACCGGGGGGGGAGGCGAGCAGTACTTC; CDR3: CASSARTGGGGEQYF
J: TRBJ2-1; D: NA; V: TRBV5-4; size: once; DNA: TGTGCCAGCAGCCCCCGGGACCTGGGGGGCAATGAGCAGTTCTTC; CDR3: CASSPRDLGGNEQFF
J: TRBJ1-5; D: NA; V: TRBV2; size: NA; DNA: TGTGCCAGCAGTCCCCAAGTTTATAGCAATCAGCCCCAGCATTTT; CDR3: CASSPQVYSNQPQHF
J: TRBJ2-1; D: NA; V: TRBV10-1; size: NA; DNA: NA; CDR3: CASSDWGLGSIRCYFF
J: TRBJ2-2; D: NA; V: TRBV2; size: NA; DNA: TGTGCCAGCTCCGGGACACAAAACACCGGGGAGCTGTTTTTT; CDR3: CASSGTQNTGELFF
J: TRBJ1-3; D: NA; V: TRBV6-5; size: once; DNA: TGTGCCAGCAGAACAACAGGGCTCGCTGACACCATATATTTT; CDR3: CASRTTGLADTIYF
J: TRBJ2-1; D: NA; V: TRBV6-1; size: NA; DNA: TGTGCCAGCAAAAGGGAGGGGGTCTACAATGAGCAGTTCTTC; CDR3: CASKREGVYNEQFF
J: TRBJ1-1; D: NA; V: TRBV28; size: NA; DNA: TGTGCCAGCATCGCTGACCGGCTTCGGGCTGAAGCTTTCTTT; CDR3: CASIADRLRAEAFF
J: TRBJ2-1; D: NA; V: TRBV7-2; size: NA; DNA: TGTGCCAGCAGCTTAGGGGGTGAGCAGTTCTTC; CDR3: CASSLGGEQFF
J: TRBJ2-1; D: NA; V: TRBV14; size: NA; DNA: TGTGCCAGCAGCCCTAGCACCTTCAATGAGCAGTTCTTC; CDR3: CASSPSTFNEQFF
J: TRBJ2-1; D: NA; V: TRBV5-4; size: NA; DNA: TGTGCCAGCAGCAGCCGGGACAAGTTTTCTGAGCAGTTCTTC; CDR3: CASSSRDKFSEQFF
J: TRBJ1-1; D: TRBD1; V: TRBV7-9; size: NA; DNA: TGTGCCAGCAGCTTAGGGGCAGGGGGGCCGAACACTGAAGCTTTCTTT; CDR3: CASSLGAGGPNTEAFF
J: TRBJ1-4; D: TRBD1; V: TRBV2; size: NA; DNA: TGTGCCAGCAGCCGCGACAGGGCGGGAGGCGAAAAACTGTTTTTT; CDR3: CASSRDRAGGEKLFF
J: TRBJ2-1; D: NA; V: TRBV5-4; size: NA; DNA: TGTGCCAGCAGACTGGACACATACAATGAGCAGTTCTTC; CDR3: CASRLDTYNEQFF
J: TRBJ1-2; D: NA; V: TRBV23-1; size: once; DNA: TGCGCCAGCAGTCAGAAGGGGAATGGCTACACCTTC; CDR3: CASSQKGNGYTF
J: TRBJ1-1; D: NA; V: TRBV6-5; size: NA; DNA: TGTGCCAGCGCCTACAGGAAAGCGCTGAACACTGAAGCTTTCTTT; CDR3: CASAYRKALNTEAFF
J: TRBJ1-5; D: NA; V: TRBV27; size: NA; DNA: TGTGCCAGCAGTTTAGCCTCGAACAATCAGCCCCAGCATTTT; CDR3: CASSLASNNQPQHF
J: TRBJ1-1; D: NA; V: TRBV10-3; size: NA; DNA: TGTGCCACCTCGGAGGCGATTAACACTGAAGCTTTCTTT; CDR3: CATSEAINTEAFF
J: TRBJ1-2; D: TRBD1; V: TRBV6-1; size: NA; DNA: TGTGCCAGCAGTGAACGGAACAGGGGGCACTATGGCTACACCTTC; CDR3: CASSERNRGHYGYTF
J: TRBJ2-3; D: NA; V: TRBV28; size: NA; DNA: TGTGCCAGCAGCCGCCCGACTCAGACTCGGCGGGGCACAGATACGCAGTATTTT; CDR3: CASSRPTQTRRGTDTQYF
J: TRBJ1-4; D: NA; V: TRBV6-1; size: once; DNA: TGTGCCAGCAGTCGGGACGGGACTAATGAAAAACTGTTTTTT; CDR3: CASSRDGTNEKLFF
J: TRBJ2-7; D: NA; V: TRBV27; size: NA; DNA: TGTGCCAGCGGCGAGCAGGGACTCCCGTACGAGCAGTACTTC; CDR3: CASGEQGLPYEQYF
J: TRBJ2-5; D: NA; V: TRBV4-1; size: NA; DNA: TGCGCCAGCAGCCATGTGGGACGGAAGCAAGAGACCCAGTACTTC; CDR3: CASSHVGRKQETQYF
J: TRBJ1-1; D: TRBD1; V: TRBV14; size: NA; DNA: TGTGCCAGCAGCCAAGATTGGGGACAGGTGAACACTGAAGCTTTCTTT; CDR3: CASSQDWGQVNTEAFF
J: TRBJ1-5; D: NA; V: TRBV28; size: NA; DNA: TGTGCCAGCAGTTTAGGGGCCACGGCGTGGCCCCTTAGCAATCAGCCCCAGCATTTT; CDR3: CASSLGATAWPLSNQPQHF
J: TRBJ2-3; D: TRBD2; V: TRBV28; size: NA; DNA: TGTGCCAGCACCCTGGGAGGGATCAGTGGGGCCACAGATACGCAGTATTTT; CDR3: CASTLGGISGATDTQYF
J: TRBJ2-7; D: TRBD2; V: TRBV28; size: NA; DNA: TGTGCCAGCACCCTGGGAACGGGAGGGCCTACCGAGCAGTACTTC; CDR3: CASTLGTGGPTEQYF
J: TRBJ2-7; D: NA; V: TRBV6-1; size: NA; DNA: TGTGCCAGCAGTGAAGGCCCAGCCAGCCCCTACGAGCAGTACTTC; CDR3: CASSEGPASPYEQYF
J: TRBJ2-2; D: TRBD1; V: TRBV6-5; size: NA; DNA: TGTGCCAGCAGCAGGGGGCGGACCGGGGAGCTGTTTTTT; CDR3: CASSRGRTGELFF
J: TRBJ1-3; D: NA; V: TRBV28; size: once; DNA: TGTGCCAGCACCTCCAATCCCCTCTCTGGAAACACCATATATTTT; CDR3: CASTSNPLSGNTIYF
J: TRBJ1-5; D: NA; V: TRBV28; size: NA; DNA: TGTGCCAGCAGTTCCTTCAACCCCCGATATAGCAATCAGCCCCAGCATTTT; CDR3: CASSSFNPRYSNQPQHF
J: TRBJ2-1; D: NA; V: TRBV11-2; size: NA; DNA: TGTGCCAGCAGCCTTAGGTTTGGGGATGAGCAGTTCTTC; CDR3: CASSLRFGDEQFF
J: TRBJ1-5; D: TRBD1; V: TRBV4-1; size: NA; DNA: TGCGCCAGCAGCCTTTTACAGGGGGTAAACAATCAGCCCCAGCATTTT; CDR3: CASSLLQGVNNQPQHF
J: TRBJ2-1; D: NA; V: TRBV4-1; size: NA; DNA: TGCGCCAGCAGCCAAGATATGCGGGACTCCTACAATGAGCAGTTCTTC; CDR3: CASSQDMRDSYNEQFF
J: TRBJ2-7; D: TRBD2; V: TRBV9; size: NA; DNA: TGTGCCAGCAGCGTGGGGACTAGCGGGAGGGCCGCATACGAGCAGTACTTC; CDR3: CASSVGTSGRAAYEQYF
J: TRBJ2-7; D: NA; V: TRBV2; size: NA; DNA: TGTGCCAGCAGTGAAGGCAGTTTCTACGAGCAGTACTTC; CDR3: CASSEGSFYEQYF
J: TRBJ2-1; D: NA; V: TRBV5-6; size: NA; DNA: TGTGCCAGCAGCTTGGAAGGGATGGTAGCCTCCTACAATGAGCAGTTCTTC; CDR3: CASSLEGMVASYNEQFF
J: TRBJ2-7; D: TRBD2; V: TRBV28; size: NA; DNA: TGTGCCAGCACGCCACTAGCGGGAGGGCACGAGCAGTACTTC; CDR3: CASTPLAGGHEQYF
J: TRBJ2-2; D: NA; V: TRBV6-1; size: NA; DNA: TGTGCCAGCAGTGAAGGTTCGGGAGTCGGCGGCACCGGGGAGCTGTTTTTT; CDR3: CASSEGSGVGGTGELFF
J: TRBJ2-5; D: TRBD1; V: TRBV9; size: NA; DNA: TGTGCCAGCAGCGTCGGGACAGTTGAAGAGACCCAGTACTTC; CDR3: CASSVGTVEETQYF
J: TRBJ2-7; D: NA; V: TRBV27; size: NA; DNA: TGTGCCAGCAGTTCAAGGAGACTTAGCAACGAGCAGTACTTC; CDR3: CASSSRRLSNEQYF